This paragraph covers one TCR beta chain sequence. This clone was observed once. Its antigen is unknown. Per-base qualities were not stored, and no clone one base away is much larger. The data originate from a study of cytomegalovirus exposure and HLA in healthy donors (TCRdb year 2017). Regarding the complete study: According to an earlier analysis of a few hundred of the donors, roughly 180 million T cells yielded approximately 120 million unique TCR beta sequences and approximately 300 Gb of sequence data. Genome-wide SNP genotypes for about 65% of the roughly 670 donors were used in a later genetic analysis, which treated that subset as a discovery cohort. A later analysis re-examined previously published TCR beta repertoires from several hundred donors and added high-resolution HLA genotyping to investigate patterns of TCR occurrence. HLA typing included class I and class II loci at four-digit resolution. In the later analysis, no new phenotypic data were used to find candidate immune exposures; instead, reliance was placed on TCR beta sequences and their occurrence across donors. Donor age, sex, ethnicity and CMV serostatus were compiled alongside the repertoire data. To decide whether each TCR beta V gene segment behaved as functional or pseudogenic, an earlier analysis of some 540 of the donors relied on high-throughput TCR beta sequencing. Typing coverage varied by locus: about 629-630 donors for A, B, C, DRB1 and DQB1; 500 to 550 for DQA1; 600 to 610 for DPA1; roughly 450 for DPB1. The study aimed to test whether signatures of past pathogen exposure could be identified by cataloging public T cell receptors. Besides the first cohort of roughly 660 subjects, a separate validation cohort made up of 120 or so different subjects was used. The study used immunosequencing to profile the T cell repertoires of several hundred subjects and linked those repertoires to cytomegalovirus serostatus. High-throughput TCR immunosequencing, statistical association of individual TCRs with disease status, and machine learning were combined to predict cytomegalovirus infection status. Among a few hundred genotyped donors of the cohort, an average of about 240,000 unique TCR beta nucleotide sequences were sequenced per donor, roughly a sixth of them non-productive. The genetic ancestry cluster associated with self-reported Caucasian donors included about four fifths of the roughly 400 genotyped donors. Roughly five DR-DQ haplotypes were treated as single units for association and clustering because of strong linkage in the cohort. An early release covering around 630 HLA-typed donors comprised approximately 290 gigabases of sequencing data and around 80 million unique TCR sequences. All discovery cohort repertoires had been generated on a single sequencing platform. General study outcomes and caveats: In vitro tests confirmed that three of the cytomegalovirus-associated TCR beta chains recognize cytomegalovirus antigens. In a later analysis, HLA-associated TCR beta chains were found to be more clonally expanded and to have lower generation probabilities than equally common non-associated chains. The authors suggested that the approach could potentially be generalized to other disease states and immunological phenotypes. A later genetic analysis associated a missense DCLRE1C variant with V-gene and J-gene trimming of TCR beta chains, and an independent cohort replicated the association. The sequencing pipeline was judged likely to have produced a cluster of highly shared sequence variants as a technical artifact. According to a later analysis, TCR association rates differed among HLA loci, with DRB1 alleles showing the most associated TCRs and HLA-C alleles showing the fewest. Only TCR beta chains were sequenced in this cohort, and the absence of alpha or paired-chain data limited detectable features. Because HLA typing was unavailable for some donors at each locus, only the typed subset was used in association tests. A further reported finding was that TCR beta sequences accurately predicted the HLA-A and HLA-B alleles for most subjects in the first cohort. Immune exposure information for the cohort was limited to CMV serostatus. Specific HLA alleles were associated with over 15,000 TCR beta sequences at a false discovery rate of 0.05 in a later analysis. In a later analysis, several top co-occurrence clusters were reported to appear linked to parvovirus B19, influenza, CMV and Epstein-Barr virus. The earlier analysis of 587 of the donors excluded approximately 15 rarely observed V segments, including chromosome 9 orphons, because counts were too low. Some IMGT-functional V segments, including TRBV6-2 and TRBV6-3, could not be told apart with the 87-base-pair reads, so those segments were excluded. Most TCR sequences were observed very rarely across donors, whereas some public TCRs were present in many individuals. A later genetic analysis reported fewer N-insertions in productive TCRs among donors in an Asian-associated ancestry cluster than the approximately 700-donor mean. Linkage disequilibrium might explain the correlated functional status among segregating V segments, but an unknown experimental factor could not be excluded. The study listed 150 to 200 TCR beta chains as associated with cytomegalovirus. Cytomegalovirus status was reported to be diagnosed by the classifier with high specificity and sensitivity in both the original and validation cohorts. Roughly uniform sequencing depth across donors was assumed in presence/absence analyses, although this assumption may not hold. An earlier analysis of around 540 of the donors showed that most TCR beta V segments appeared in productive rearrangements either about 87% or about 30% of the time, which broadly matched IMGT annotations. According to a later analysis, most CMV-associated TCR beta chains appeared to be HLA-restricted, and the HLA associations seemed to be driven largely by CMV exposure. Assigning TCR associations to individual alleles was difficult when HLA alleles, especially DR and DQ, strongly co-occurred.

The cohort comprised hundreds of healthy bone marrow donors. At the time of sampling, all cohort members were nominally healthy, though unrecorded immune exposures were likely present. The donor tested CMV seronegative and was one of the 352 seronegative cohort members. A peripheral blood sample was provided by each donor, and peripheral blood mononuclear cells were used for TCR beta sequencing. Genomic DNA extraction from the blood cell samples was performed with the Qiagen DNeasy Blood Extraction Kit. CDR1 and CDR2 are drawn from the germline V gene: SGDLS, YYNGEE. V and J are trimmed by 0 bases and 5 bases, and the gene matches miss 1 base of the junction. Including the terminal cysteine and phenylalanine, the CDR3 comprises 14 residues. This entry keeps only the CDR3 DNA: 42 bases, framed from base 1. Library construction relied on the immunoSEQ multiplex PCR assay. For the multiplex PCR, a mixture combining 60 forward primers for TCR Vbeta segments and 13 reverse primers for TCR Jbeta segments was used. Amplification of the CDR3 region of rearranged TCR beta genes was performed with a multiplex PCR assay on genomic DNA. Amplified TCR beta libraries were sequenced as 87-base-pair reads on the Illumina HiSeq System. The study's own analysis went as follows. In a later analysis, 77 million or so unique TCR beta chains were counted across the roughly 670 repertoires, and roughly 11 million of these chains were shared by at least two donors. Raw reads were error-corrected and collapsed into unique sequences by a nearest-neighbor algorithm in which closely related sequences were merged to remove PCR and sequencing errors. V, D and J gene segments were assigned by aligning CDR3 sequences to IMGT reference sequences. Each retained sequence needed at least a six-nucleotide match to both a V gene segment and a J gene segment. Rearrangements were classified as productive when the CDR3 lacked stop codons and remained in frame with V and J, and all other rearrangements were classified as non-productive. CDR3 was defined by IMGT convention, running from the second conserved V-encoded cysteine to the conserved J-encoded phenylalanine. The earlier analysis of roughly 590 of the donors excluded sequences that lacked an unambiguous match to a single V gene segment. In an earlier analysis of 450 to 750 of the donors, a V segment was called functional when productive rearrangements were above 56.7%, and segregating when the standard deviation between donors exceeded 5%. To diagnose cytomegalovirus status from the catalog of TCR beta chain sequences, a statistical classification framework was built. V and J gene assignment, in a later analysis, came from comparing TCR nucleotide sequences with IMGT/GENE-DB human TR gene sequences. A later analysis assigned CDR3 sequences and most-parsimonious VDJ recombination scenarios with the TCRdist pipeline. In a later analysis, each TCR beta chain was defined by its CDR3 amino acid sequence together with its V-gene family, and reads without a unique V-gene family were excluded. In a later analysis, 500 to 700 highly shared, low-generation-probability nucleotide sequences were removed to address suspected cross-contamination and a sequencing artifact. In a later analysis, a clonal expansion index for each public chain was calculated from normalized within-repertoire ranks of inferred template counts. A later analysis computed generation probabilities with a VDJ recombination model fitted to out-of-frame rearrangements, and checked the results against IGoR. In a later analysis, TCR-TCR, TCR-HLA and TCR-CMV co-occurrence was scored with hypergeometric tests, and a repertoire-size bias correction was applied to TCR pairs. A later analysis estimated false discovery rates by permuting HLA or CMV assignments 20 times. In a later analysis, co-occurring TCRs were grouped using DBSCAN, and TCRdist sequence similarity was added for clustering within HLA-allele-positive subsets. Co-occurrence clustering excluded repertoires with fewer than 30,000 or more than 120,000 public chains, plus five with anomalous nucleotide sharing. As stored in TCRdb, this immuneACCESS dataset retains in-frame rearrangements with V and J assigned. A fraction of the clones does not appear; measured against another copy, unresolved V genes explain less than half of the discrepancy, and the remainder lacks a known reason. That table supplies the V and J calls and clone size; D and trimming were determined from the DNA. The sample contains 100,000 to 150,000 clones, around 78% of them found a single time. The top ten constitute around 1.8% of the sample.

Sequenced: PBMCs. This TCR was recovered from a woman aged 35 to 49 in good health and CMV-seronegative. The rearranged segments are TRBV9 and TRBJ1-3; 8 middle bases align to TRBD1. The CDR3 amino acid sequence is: CASSVGQGRNTIYF. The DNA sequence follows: TGTGCCAGCAGCGTAGGACAGGGGCGAAACACCATATATTTT. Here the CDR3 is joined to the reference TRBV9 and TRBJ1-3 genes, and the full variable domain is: DSGVTQTPKHLITATGQRVTLRCSPRSGDLSVYWYQQSLDQGLQFLIQYYNGEERAKGNILERFSAQQFPDLHSELNLSSLELGDSALYFCASSVGQGRNTIYFGEGSWLTVV.